The 2 T cell receptor beta chains listed next were all sequenced from one sample in a study of T cell clonality in common variable immunodeficiency (dated by TCRdb to the mid-2010s). Study-level results and caveats: CVID TCRbeta sequences reportedly showed fewer deletions and N-nucleotide insertions and lacked highly modified clones with 13 or more V deletions.

Libraries were constructed by the immunoSEQ multiplex PCR assay. TCRdb mirrors the immuneACCESS table, restricted to in-frame sequences. Some clones are absent from its copies; in checked studies, under half trace to an unresolved V gene, and the reason for the others is unknown. The sample features over 15,000 clones, and none is a singleton. Together, the top ten hold 13% to 15% of the sample. The antigens for these receptors are not known. Sequencing was done on a sample of peripheral blood mononuclear cells. These receptors were collected from a human donor with common variable immunodeficiency.

Concerning this clone itself: Read sequence stops 3 residues before the CDR3 end, and the germline J gene provides the missing end. This rearrangement joins TRBV6-2 or TRBV6-3 to TRBJ2-1; D not resolved. Trimming took off 2 bases at V and 2 bases at J, with 4 bases between the two ends. The CDR3 covers 13 residues. Germline V gene data show CDR1 as MNHEY and CDR2 as SVGEGT. The sequenced part of the CDR3 DNA is TGTGCCAGCAGTTACCGGGCCTACAATGAG. Protein: CASSYRAYNE. The whole CDR3 sequence is CASSYRAYNEQFF.

This clone was seen only a few times. The read comes to an end 3 residues before the CDR3 does, leaving the germline J gene to fill in the end. The gene calls are TRBV18 and TRBJ2-5; TRBD1 is a possible D gene (5 bases). V was cut by 3 bases and J by 2 bases, with 13 bases left in between. This CDR3 comprises 15 residues. Germline V gene sequence: CDR1 KGHSH, CDR2 LQKENI. The DNA read from the CDR3 is TGTGCCAGCTCACCTGGATCGACAGCGCAAGAGACC. As protein: CASSPGSTAQET. Given in full, the CDR3 is CASSPGSTAQETQYF.